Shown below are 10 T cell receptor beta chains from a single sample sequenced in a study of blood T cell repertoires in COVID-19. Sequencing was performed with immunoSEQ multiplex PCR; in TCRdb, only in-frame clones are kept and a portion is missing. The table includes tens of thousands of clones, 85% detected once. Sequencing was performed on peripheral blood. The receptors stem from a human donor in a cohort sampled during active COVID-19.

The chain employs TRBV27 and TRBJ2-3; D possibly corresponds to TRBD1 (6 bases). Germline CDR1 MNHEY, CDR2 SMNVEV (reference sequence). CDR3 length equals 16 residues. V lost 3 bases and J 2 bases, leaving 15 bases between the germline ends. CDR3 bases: TGTGCCAGCAGTTTCGGAACAGGGAAACCCACAGATACGCAGTATTTT. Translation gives CASSFGTGKPTDTQYF.

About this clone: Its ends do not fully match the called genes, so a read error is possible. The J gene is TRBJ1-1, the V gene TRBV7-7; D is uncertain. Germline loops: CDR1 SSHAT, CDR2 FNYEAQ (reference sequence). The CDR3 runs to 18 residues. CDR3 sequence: CASSLPNVTRRMNTEAFF. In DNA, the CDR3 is TGTGCTAGCAGCTTACCAAATGTCACCCGGAGGATGAACACTGAAGCTTTCTTT.

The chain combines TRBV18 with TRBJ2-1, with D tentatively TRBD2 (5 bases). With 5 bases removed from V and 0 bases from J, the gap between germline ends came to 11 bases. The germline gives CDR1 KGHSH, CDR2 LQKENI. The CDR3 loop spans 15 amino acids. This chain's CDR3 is CASSERTSSYNEQFF. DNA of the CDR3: TGTGCCAGCTCAGAAAGGACTTCCTCCTACAATGAGCAGTTCTTC.

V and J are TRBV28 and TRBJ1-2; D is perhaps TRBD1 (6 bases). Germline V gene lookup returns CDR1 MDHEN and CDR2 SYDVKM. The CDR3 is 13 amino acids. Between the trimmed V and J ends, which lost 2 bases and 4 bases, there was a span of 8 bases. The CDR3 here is CASSLGGRYGYTF. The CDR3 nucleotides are TGTGCCAGCAGTTTAGGGGGCCGCTATGGCTACACCTTC.

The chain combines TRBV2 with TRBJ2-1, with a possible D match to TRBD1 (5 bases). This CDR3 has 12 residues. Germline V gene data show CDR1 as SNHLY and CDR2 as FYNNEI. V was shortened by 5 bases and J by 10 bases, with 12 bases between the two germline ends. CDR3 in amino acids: CASSSGYREQFF. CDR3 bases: TGTGCCAGCAGTTCAGGGTATCGCGAGCAGTTCTTC.

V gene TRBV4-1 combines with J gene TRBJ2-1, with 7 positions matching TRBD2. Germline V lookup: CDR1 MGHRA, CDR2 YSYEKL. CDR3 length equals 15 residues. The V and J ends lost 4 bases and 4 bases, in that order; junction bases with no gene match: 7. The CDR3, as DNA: TGCGCCAGCAGCCGAGAGCTAGCGGTTTACAATGAGCAGTTCTTC. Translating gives CASSRELAVYNEQFF.

The CDR3 sequence: CASRSGKTISNQPQHF. In nucleotides, the CDR3 is TGTGCCAGCAGGTCCGGGAAAACCATTAGCAATCAGCCCCAGCATTTT. J is TRBJ1-5 and V is TRBV28, with no clear D. CDR1 and CDR2 (germline): MDHEN, SYDVKM. V shed 6 bases and J shed 0 bases, with 15 bases lying between them. The CDR3 has 16 amino acids.

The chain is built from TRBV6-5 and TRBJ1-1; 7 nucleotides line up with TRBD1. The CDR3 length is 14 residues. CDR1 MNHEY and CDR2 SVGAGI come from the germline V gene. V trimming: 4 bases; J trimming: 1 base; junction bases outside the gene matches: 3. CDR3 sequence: CASSSGQPNTEAFF. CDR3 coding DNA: TGTGCCAGCAGTTCGGGACAGCCGAACACTGAAGCTTTCTTT.

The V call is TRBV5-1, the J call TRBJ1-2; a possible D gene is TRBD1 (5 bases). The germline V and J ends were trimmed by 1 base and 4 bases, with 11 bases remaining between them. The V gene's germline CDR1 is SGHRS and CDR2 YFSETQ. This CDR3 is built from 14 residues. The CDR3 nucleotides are TGCGCCAGCAGCTTGTTCGGGGGAGGCTATGGCTACACCTTC. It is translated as CASSLFGGGYGYTF.

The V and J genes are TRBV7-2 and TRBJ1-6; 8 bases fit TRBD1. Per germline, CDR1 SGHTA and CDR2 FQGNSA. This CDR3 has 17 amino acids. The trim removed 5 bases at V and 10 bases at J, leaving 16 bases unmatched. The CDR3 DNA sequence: TGTGCCAGCAGCCTGTCTGGACAGGGCCAAAAGAGGTCACCCCTCCACTTT. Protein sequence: CASSLSGQGQKRSPLHF.